This T cell receptor beta chain was observed in a study of CD8 T cells in Susac syndrome. TCR beta sequencing was performed on blood CD8+ and CD4+ T cells. Negative isolation yielded the CD8+ and CD4+ T cells, while FACS enriched the TEMRA cells. Reverse transcription of about 0.5 to 1 ug RNA was carried out with random hexamers. TCRdb reanalysed the immunoSEQ multiplex PCR reads using MiXCR and keeps one entry per CDR3 protein. The sample includes around 230,000 distinct CDR3 sequences, approximately 95% of them seen just once. This CDR3 has 14 residues. Trimming left V 9 bases short and J 3 bases short, with 16 bases between. CDR1 is KGHDR, CDR2 SFDVKD, per germline.

This TCR was sampled from a human donor with Susac syndrome. The chain has TRBV24-1 and TRBJ1-2; D possibly corresponds to TRBD1 (5 bases). Sequenced input: CD4+ T cells from PBMCs. For the CDR3, the DNA is TGTGCCACCTCCGGGACCTCAGGAGACTATGGCTACACCTTC. Its protein product is CATSGTSGDYGYTF.